The present entry profiles one T cell receptor (beta chain) with its context. The data were produced by immunoSEQ multiplex PCR, yet TCRdb's version contains in-frame clones alone and is incomplete. This sample has 28,000 or so clones; more than 70% occur once, and the top ten carry roughly 23%. This entry is derived from a study of OX40 agonist ivuxolimab in advanced cancers. The source was CD4+ or CD8+ T cells sorted from blood, collected in a trial of the OX40 agonist ivuxolimab. This TCR was sampled from an adult with an advanced solid tumor such as melanoma, head and neck, liver or kidney cancer.

For the CDR3, the DNA is TGTGCCAGCAGCTTGGAGGGACGGAGCACCGGGGAGCTGTTTTTT. This translates into CASSLEGRSTGELFF. The chain carries TRBV5-5 and TRBJ2-2; D might be TRBD1 or TRBD2, each matching 5 bases. From germline, CDR1 is SGHKS and CDR2 YYEKEE (reference sequence). Between the trimmed V and J ends, which lost 0 bases and 4 bases, there was a span of 10 bases. This CDR3 region has 15 residues.